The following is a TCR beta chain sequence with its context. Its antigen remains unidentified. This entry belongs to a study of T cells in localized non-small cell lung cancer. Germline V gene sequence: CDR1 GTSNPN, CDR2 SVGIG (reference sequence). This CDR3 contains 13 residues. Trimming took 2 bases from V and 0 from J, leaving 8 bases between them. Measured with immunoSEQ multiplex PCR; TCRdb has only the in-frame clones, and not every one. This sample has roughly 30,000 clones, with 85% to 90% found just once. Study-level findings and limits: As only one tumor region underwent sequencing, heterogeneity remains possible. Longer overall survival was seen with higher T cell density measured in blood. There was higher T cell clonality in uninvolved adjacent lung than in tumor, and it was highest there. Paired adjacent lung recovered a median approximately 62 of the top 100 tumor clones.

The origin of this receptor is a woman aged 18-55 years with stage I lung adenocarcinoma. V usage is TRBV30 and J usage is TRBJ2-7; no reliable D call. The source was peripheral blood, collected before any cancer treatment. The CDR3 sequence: CAWSIHSSYEQYF. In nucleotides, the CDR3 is TGTGCCTGGAGTATCCACAGCTCCTACGAGCAGTACTTC.